Following are 13 T cell receptor beta chains from one sample sequenced in a study of vaccination effects on CD4 cells after COVID-19. No antigen is known for these receptors. Culture proceeded for about 11 days, and CD4+ T cells were then isolated. Participants were vaccinated with two doses of either the BNT162b2 or mRNA-1273 vaccine. Assay used: immunoSEQ multiplex PCR; TCRdb lists only in-frame clones, some missing. Among just under 75,000 clones listed, around 73% were seen once. Sample: CD4+ T cells from PBMCs cultured without peptide, taken after COVID-19 vaccination. These receptors were obtained from a human donor who received a COVID-19 vaccine.

The CDR3 DNA follows: TGTGCCAGCAGTTTCGATGCCGGGACAGGTATATACGAGCAGTACGTC. Amino acid sequence: CASSFDAGTGIYEQYV. The chain joins TRBV27 to TRBJ2-7; 8 bases align to TRBD1. The CDR3 is made up of 16 amino acids. Germline V lookup: CDR1 MNHEY, CDR2 SMNVEV (reference sequence). Trimming cost V 3 bases and J 4 bases; bases outside gene matches: 11.

This clone was seen only a few times. The gene calls are TRBV6-6 and TRBJ1-2; D may be TRBD1 (5 bases). The length of the CDR3 is 14 residues. Germline V lookup: CDR1 MNHNY, CDR2 SVGAGI (reference sequence). V was trimmed by 0 bases and J by 5 bases, leaving 10 bases between them. CDR3 sequence (DNA): TGTGCCAGCAGTTACTCGGTAGGGGAGTATGGCTACACCTTC. Translating it yields CASSYSVGEYGYTF.

This rearrangement joins TRBV5-1 to TRBJ2-2; D gene uncertain. The V and J ends lost 0 bases and 5 bases respectively, with 5 bases between them. The germline V gene encodes CDR1 SGHRS and CDR2 YFSETQ. This CDR3 has 13 residues. CDR3 loop: CASSLGSTGELFF. CDR3 nucleotide sequence: TGCGCCAGCAGCTTGGGATCAACCGGGGAGCTGTTTTTT.

This clone was detected once. The chain combines TRBV27 with TRBJ1-4; the D gene is possibly TRBD1 (6 bases). Germline V lookup: CDR1 MNHEY, CDR2 SMNVEV (reference sequence). V was clipped by 5 bases and J by 1 base, with 11 bases between them. The CDR3 sequence is 15 residues long. The CDR3 protein is CASSDRRRTNEKLFF. The CDR3 DNA is TGTGCCAGCAGTGACAGGCGGAGAACTAATGAAAAACTGTTTTTT.

The V gene is TRBV20-1, the J gene TRBJ1-1, with D unclear. The ends were cut back, 5 bases at V and 4 bases at J, with 8 bases in the middle. CDR3 length: 11 amino acids. Germline loops: CDR1 DFQATT, CDR2 SNEGSKA (reference sequence). The chain's CDR3 is CSAPGSTEAFF. CDR3 bases: TGCAGTGCTCCAGGATCCACTGAAGCTTTCTTT.

The chain is built from TRBV12-5 and TRBJ2-5; D perhaps matches TRBD1 (6 bases). Germline V gene sequence: CDR1 LGHNT, CDR2 FRNRAP. This CDR3 has 14 amino acids. The V gene lost 0 bases and the J gene lost 6 bases, with 11 bases spanning the gap. In DNA, the CDR3 is TGTGCTAGTGGTTTGGTACAACAGGGCAAGACCCAGTACTTC. It translates to CASGLVQQGKTQYF.

The chain has TRBV30 and TRBJ1-6, with TRBD1 identical over 9 bases. Germline V lookup: CDR1 GTSNPN, CDR2 SVGIG (reference sequence). With V trimmed by 8 bases and J by 7 bases, 12 bases remained unmatched. The CDR3 extends over 15 amino acids. The DNA of the CDR3 is TGTGCCGGGCATGGATCGGGGACAGGGAATTCACCCCTCCACTTT. This codes for CAGHGSGTGNSPLHF.

V gene TRBV5-4 combines with J gene TRBJ2-5; 12 nucleotides match TRBD1. In germline, CDR1 is SGHNT, CDR2 YYREEE (reference sequence). The CDR3 has 15 residues. The V gene end was trimmed by 4 bases and the J gene end by 5 bases; junction bases not matched to a gene: 6. The CDR3 loop reads CASSPGDRGHETQYF. For the CDR3, the DNA is TGTGCCAGCAGCCCAGGGGACAGGGGGCATGAGACCCAGTACTTC.

This clone was observed a few times. This chain uses TRBV18 with TRBJ1-5; possibly TRBD1 for D (5 bases). Germline V gene sequence: CDR1 KGHSH, CDR2 LQKENI. V shed 3 bases and J shed 2 bases, with 11 bases lying between them. The CDR3 sequence is 15 residues long. The CDR3 sequence: CASSPGKGGNQPQHF. The CDR3 nucleotides read TGTGCCAGCTCACCGGGGAAAGGGGGCAATCAGCCCCAGCATTTT. The variable domain in full, with the rest retrieved from reference TRBV18 and TRBJ1-5, is NAGVMQNPRHLVRRRGQEARLRCSPMKGHSHVYWYRQLPEEGLKFMVYLQKENIIDESGMPKERFSAEFPKEGPSILRIQQVVRGDSAAYFCASSPGKGGNQPQHFGDGTRLSIL.

The chain employs TRBV4-1 and TRBJ1-1; the D gene is possibly TRBD1 (5 bases). The germline V gene encodes CDR1 MGHRA and CDR2 YSYEKL. Trimming took off 1 base at V and 1 base at J, with 7 bases between the two ends. The CDR3 extends over 14 amino acids. The CDR3 region has the DNA TGCGCCAGCAGCCAAGGGACATCGAACACTGAAGCTTTCTTT. It is translated as CASSQGTSNTEAFF.

CDR3 loop: CASSLEQNTGELFF. The CDR3 DNA is TGCGCCAGCAGCTTGGAACAGAACACCGGGGAGCTGTTTTTT. The gene calls are TRBV5-1 and TRBJ2-2; no definite D call. CDR3 length: 14 residues. Germline CDR1 is SGHRS and CDR2 is YFSETQ. V was clipped by 0 bases and J by 1 base, with 4 bases between them.

The chain joins TRBV10-1 to TRBJ2-6, with unresolved D. V shed 8 bases and J shed 4 bases, with 12 bases lying between them. Per the germline V gene, CDR1 is WNHNN and CDR2 is SYGVQD (reference sequence). This CDR3 is 14 amino acids long. CDR3 residues: CASSDQSGANVLTF. DNA for the CDR3: TGCGCCAGCTCTGATCAATCCGGGGCCAACGTCCTGACTTTC.

The V call is TRBV7-2, the J call TRBJ1-1; perhaps TRBD1 as D (5 bases). The CDR3 totals 14 residues. The germline V gene has CDR1 SGHTA and CDR2 FQGNSA. V lost 1 base, J lost 7 bases, and 13 bases lay in between. In DNA form, the CDR3 reads TGTGCCAGCAGCTTAGGGGGCAGGAGGGATGAAGCTTTCTTT. Its protein product is CASSLGGRRDEAFF.